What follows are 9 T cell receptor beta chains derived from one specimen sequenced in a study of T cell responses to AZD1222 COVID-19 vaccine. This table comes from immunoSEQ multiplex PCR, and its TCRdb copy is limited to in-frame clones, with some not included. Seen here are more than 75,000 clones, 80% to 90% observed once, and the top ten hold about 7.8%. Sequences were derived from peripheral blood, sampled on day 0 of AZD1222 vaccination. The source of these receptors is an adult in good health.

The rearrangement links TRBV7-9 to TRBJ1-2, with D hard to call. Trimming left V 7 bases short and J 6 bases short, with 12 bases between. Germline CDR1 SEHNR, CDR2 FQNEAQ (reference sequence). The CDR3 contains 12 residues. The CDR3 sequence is CASTGQPNGYTF. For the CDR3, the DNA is TGTGCCAGCACCGGTCAGCCTAATGGCTACACCTTC.

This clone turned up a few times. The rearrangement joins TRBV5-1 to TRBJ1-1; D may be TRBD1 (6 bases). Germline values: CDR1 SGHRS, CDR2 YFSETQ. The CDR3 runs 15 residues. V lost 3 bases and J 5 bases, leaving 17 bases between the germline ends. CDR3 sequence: CASSYPGAGATEAFF. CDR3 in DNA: TGCGCCAGCAGCTACCCCGGGGCAGGGGCAACTGAAGCTTTCTTT.

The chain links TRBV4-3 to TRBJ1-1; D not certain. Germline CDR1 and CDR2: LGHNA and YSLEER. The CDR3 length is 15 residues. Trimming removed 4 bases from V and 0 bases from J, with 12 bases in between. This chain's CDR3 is CASSPVIVMNTEAFF. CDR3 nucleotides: TGCGCCAGCAGCCCCGTTATAGTAATGAACACTGAAGCTTTCTTT.

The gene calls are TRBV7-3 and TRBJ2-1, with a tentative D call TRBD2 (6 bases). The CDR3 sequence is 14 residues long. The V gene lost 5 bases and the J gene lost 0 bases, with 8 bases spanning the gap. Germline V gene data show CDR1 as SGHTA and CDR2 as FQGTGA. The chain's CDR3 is CASSPTSSYNEQFF. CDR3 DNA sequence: TGTGCCAGCAGCCCGACTAGCTCCTACAATGAGCAGTTCTTC.

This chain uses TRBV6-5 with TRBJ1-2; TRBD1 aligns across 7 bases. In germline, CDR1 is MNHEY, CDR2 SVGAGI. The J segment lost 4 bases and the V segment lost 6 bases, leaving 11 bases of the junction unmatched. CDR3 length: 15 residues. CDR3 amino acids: CASRPDREGFYGYTF. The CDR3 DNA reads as TGTGCCAGCAGACCAGACAGGGAGGGGTTCTATGGCTACACCTTC.

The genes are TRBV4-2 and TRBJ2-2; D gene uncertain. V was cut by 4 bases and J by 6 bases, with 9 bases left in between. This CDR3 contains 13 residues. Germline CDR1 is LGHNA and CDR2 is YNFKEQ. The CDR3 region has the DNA TGTGCCAGCAGCCGGGCCCACGCCGGGGAGCTGTTTTTT. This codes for CASSRAHAGELFF.

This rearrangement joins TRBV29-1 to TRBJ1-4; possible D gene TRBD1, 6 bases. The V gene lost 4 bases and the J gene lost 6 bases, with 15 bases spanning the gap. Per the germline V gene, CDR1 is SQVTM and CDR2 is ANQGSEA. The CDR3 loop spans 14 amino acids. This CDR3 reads CSVGGGRGDEKLFF. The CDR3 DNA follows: TGCAGCGTTGGTGGGGGCAGGGGTGATGAAAAACTGTTTTTT.

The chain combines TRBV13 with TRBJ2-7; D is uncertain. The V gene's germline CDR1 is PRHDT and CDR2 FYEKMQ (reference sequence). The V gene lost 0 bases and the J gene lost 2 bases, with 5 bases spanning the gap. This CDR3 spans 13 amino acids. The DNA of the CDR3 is TGTGCCAGCAGCTTAGGAGAAACCTACGAGCAGTACTTC. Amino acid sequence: CASSLGETYEQYF.

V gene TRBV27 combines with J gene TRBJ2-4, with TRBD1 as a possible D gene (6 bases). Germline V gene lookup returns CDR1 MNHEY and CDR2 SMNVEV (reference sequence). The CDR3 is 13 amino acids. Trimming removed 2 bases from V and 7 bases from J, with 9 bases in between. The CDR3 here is CASSLGGRNIQYF. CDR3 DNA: TGTGCCAGCAGTTTAGGGGGCAGGAACATTCAGTACTTC.